The 32 T cell receptor beta chains reported below all come from one sample, sequenced in a study of cytomegalovirus exposure and HLA in healthy donors. Sequencing used immunoSEQ multiplex PCR; TCRdb keeps in-frame clones, though not all of them. The sample includes about 38,000 clones, 80% to 95% of them seen just once. The specimen sequenced was PBMCs. The receptor source for this set is a man aged 18-30 years in good health and CMV-seronegative.

On this clone: The germline gene is not matched at one end of the junction; a read error may be the cause. The chain combines TRBV6-5 with TRBJ2-2, with a weak D call TRBD2 (6 bases). This CDR3 is 14 amino acids long. Germline-derived CDR1 and CDR2 are MNHEY and SVGAGI. The CDR3 region has the DNA TGTGCCAGCAGTCCCCAATACCGTACCGGGGGGCTGTTTTTT. It yields the protein CASSPQYRTGGLFF.

The J gene is TRBJ1-1, the V gene TRBV25-1, with a weak D call TRBD1 (5 bases). The ends were cut back, 2 bases at V and 1 base at J, with 8 bases in the middle. The CDR3 length is 14 residues. Germline V gene data show CDR1 as MGHDK and CDR2 as SYGVNS. The CDR3 region has the DNA TGTGCCAGCAGTGAACCCGACAGGAACACTGAAGCTTTCTTT. Translated, it gives CASSEPDRNTEAFF. The complete variable domain, with remaining parts taken from reference TRBV25-1 and TRBJ1-1, reads EADIYQTPRYLVIGTGKKITLECSQTMGHDKMYWYQQDPGMELHLIHYSYGVNSTEKGDLSSESTVSRIRTEHFPLTLESARPSHTSQYLCASSEPDRNTEAFFGQGTRLTVV.

J is TRBJ1-2 and V is TRBV6-6, with 10 bases fitting TRBD1. The CDR3 runs to 16 residues. V was pared by 6 bases and J by 3 bases, with 10 bases of the junction left unmatched. Germline V gives CDR1 MNHNY, CDR2 SVGAGI (reference sequence). The CDR3 sequence: CASSIRQGAVDYGYTF. CDR3 bases: TGTGCCAGCAGCATCCGACAGGGGGCAGTGGACTATGGCTACACCTTC.

V gene TRBV18 combines with J gene TRBJ1-4, with D tentatively TRBD1 (5 bases). Germline V gives CDR1 KGHSH, CDR2 LQKENI. The CDR3 length is 15 residues. Trimming took 0 bases from V and 2 from J, leaving 7 bases between them. The CDR3, as DNA: TGTGCCAGCTCACCACCGGGGGGGACTAATGAAAAACTGTTTTTT. Protein: CASSPPGGTNEKLFF.

The V gene is TRBV28, the J gene TRBJ2-3; TRBD2 is a possible D gene (5 bases). V lost 3 bases and J 9 bases, leaving 10 bases between the germline ends. The CDR3 extends over 12 amino acids. Germline V gene lookup returns CDR1 MDHEN and CDR2 SYDVKM. The CDR3 region is CASSFGEFTQYF. In DNA form, the CDR3 reads TGTGCCAGCAGTTTTGGGGAGTTCACGCAGTATTTT. The full variable domain, completed using reference TRBV28 and TRBJ2-3, is DVKVTQSSRYLVKRTGEKVFLECVQDMDHENMFWYRQDPGLGLRLIYFSYDVKMKEKGDIPEGYSVSREKKERFSLILESASTNQTSMYLCASSFGEFTQYFGPGTRLTVL.

The chain carries TRBV15 and TRBJ1-5, with TRBD1 matching over 11 bases. Germline trimming cut 0 bases from V and 0 bases from J; bases unmatched to any gene: 7. The CDR3 consists of 19 residues. Germline V gene data show CDR1 as LNHNV and CDR2 as YYDKDF (reference sequence). The CDR3 bases are TGTGCCACCAGCAGAGATGGGACAGGGGGTTACGGTAGCAATCAGCCCCAGCATTTT. It yields the protein CATSRDGTGGYGSNQPQHF.

This clone appeared once. This chain joins TRBV11-2 and TRBJ1-1; 9 bases map to TRBD1. The CDR3 consists of 14 residues. The ends lost 7 bases at V and 1 base at J; junction bases unmatched: 4. Looked up from germline, CDR1 is SGHAT and CDR2 is FQNNGV. CDR3 sequence reads: CASTPGQGNTEAFF. The DNA for the CDR3 is TGTGCCAGCACCCCGGGACAGGGGAACACTGAAGCTTTCTTT.

V gene TRBV9 combines with J gene TRBJ2-1, with D perhaps TRBD2 (5 bases). Trimming left V 2 bases short and J 9 bases short, with 12 bases between. This CDR3 has 13 residues. Germline V lookup: CDR1 SGDLS, CDR2 YYNGEE. The CDR3 bases are TGTGCCAGCAGCGTTGGACTGTTAGGTGAGCAGTTCTTC. As protein: CASSVGLLGEQFF.

The genes are TRBV7-9 and TRBJ2-7; possibly TRBD1 for D (5 bases). This CDR3 comprises 11 residues. V shed 11 bases and J shed 3 bases, with 11 bases lying between them. Germline V gives CDR1 SEHNR, CDR2 FQNEAQ (reference sequence). This chain's CDR3 is CAGASNYEQYF. The CDR3, as DNA: TGTGCCGGGGCCTCGAACTACGAGCAGTACTTC.

The genes are TRBV28 and TRBJ2-2; the match to TRBD2 covers 12 bases. The J segment lost 1 base and the V segment lost 4 bases, leaving 1 base of the junction unmatched. CDR1 is MDHEN and CDR2 is SYDVKM in the germline V gene. The CDR3 covers 16 residues. The CDR3 DNA reads TGTGCCAGCAGTTCGGGACTAGCGGGGAACACCGGGGAGCTGTTTTTT. Encoded protein: CASSSGLAGNTGELFF.

The chain uses TRBV14 and TRBJ2-7, with a tentative D call TRBD2 (6 bases). This CDR3 comprises 13 residues. V lost 1 base and J lost 7, with 11 bases in between. Germline CDR1 and CDR2: SGHDN and FVKESK. The DNA of the CDR3 is TGTGCCAGCAGCCAAGTGGGAGGCTCTGAGCAGTACTTC. Its protein product is CASSQVGGSEQYF.

There are a few counts of this clone. V is TRBV4-2 and J is TRBJ2-2; D is undetermined. Germline CDR1 reads LGHNA; CDR2 reads YNFKEQ. The CDR3 consists of 14 residues. V lost 1 base to trimming and J lost 7 bases, with 10 bases between them. The CDR3 DNA is TGTGCCAGCAGCCAAGGTGAGGAAAGCGGGGAGCTGTTTTTT. This encodes CASSQGEESGELFF.

The chain uses TRBV7-3 and TRBJ2-3; 9 bases match TRBD2. Germline CDR1 SGHTA, CDR2 FQGTGA. The CDR3 contains 15 residues. The junction had 3 bases not matched to a gene; V was cut back by 4 bases and J by 1 base. In nucleotides, the CDR3 is TGTGCCAGCAGCTCCTCTAGCGGGGGCACAGATACGCAGTATTTT. Its protein product is CASSSSSGGTDTQYF.

The V call is TRBV6-4, the J call TRBJ2-2; TRBD1 matches at 10 bases. Germline values: CDR1 MRHNA, CDR2 SNTAGT. CDR3 length: 16 residues. V dropped 3 bases and J dropped 6; count of bases not matched to a gene: 7. For the CDR3, the DNA is TGTGCCAGCAGTGAAGAGGACAGGGGGGCCGCCGGGGAGCTGTTTTTT. Its protein product is CASSEEDRGAAGELFF.

V gene TRBV30 combines with J gene TRBJ1-1, with a possible D match to TRBD1 (6 bases). The V end lost 2 bases, the J end lost 6 bases, and 19 bases lay between the germline ends. The CDR3 is made up of 15 amino acids. CDR1 is GTSNPN and CDR2 is SVGIG in the germline V gene (reference sequence). The CDR3 spells CAWSYLIVTGPEAFF. CDR3 bases: TGTGCCTGGAGTTATTTGATAGTGACAGGCCCTGAAGCTTTCTTT.

The chain combines TRBV11-2 with TRBJ2-2; 8 positions agree with TRBD2. J was trimmed by 7 bases and V by 4 bases; bases with no gene match: 11. The CDR3 totals 16 residues. Germline loops: CDR1 SGHAT, CDR2 FQNNGV. The CDR3 coding sequence is TGTGCCAGCAGCTCAGCTCCCACCGGGACTAGCGGGGAGCTGTTTTTT. Its translation is CASSSAPTGTSGELFF.

The chain employs TRBV5-1 and TRBJ1-1; TRBD1 matches at 7 bases. Germline V gene data show CDR1 as SGHRS and CDR2 as YFSETQ. Unmatched junction bases numbered 10, after V lost 7 bases and J lost 1 base. The CDR3 totals 15 residues. CDR3 loop: CASLTGDRANTEAFF. The CDR3 DNA sequence: TGCGCCAGCCTGACGGGCGACAGGGCGAACACTGAAGCTTTCTTT. The whole variable domain, filled in from reference TRBV5-1 and TRBJ1-1, reads KAGVTQTPRYLIKTRGQQVTLSCSPISGHRSVSWYQQTPGQGLQFLFEYFSETQRNKGNFPGRFSGRQFSNSRSEMNVSTLELGDSALYLCASLTGDRANTEAFFGQGTRLTVV.

This chain links TRBV5-4 with TRBJ1-3, with 7 bases identical to TRBD1. The V gene's germline CDR1 is SGHNT and CDR2 YYREEE (reference sequence). Trimming cost V 3 bases and J 1 base; bases outside gene matches: 4. The CDR3 loop spans 15 amino acids. CDR3 bases: TGTGCCAGCAGCTCAAGACAGGGTTCTGGAAACACCATATATTTT. This encodes CASSSRQGSGNTIYF.

The chain links TRBV30 to TRBJ1-4, with D possibly TRBD1 on 5 matching bases. This CDR3 is built from 15 residues. Between the trimmed V and J ends, which lost 1 base and 8 bases, there was a span of 17 bases. Germline CDR1 GTSNPN, CDR2 SVGIG (reference sequence). The CDR3 nucleotides read TGTGCCTGGAGTGGGGGGGACCAATCGGGGGAAAAACTGTTTTTT. Encoded protein: CAWSGGDQSGEKLFF.

J is TRBJ1-2 and V is TRBV2, with TRBD1 matching 10 bases. The CDR3 length is 13 residues. Germline CDR1 is SNHLY and CDR2 is FYNNEI. After removal of 6 bases from V and 4 bases from J, the junction contained 2 bases not matched to a gene. The chain's CDR3 is CASRGQGIYGYTF. CDR3 bases: TGTGCCAGCAGGGGACAGGGGATCTATGGCTACACCTTC.

Notes on this clone: A read error may account for a junction end that differs from germline. V gene TRBV7-7 combines with J gene TRBJ2-2, with 12 bases fitting TRBD1. This CDR3 has 15 residues. Germline-derived CDR1 and CDR2 are SSHAT and FNYEAQ (reference sequence). The CDR3, as DNA: TGTGCTAGCAGCTTGGGACAGGGGGCGGCCGGGGAGCTGTTTTTT. Protein product: CASSLGQGAAGELFF.

The chain carries TRBV7-2 and TRBJ2-1; 8 bases fit TRBD2. Trimming removed 0 bases from V and 8 bases from J; junction bases left unmatched: 3. This CDR3 comprises 14 residues. The germline gives CDR1 SGHTA, CDR2 FQGNSA. CDR3 amino acids: CASSLAAGEDEQFF. The CDR3 DNA reads TGTGCCAGCAGCTTAGCAGCGGGAGAGGATGAGCAGTTCTTC.

The chain's CDR3 is CASSPTDRFYEQYF. In DNA, the CDR3 is TGCGCCAGCAGCCCAACCGACAGATTCTACGAGCAGTACTTC. The chain recombines TRBV5-1 with TRBJ2-7; possibly TRBD1 for D (5 bases). Germline V gene sequence: CDR1 SGHRS, CDR2 YFSETQ. CDR3 length equals 14 residues. The ends were cut back, 4 bases at V and 3 bases at J, with 14 bases in the middle.

Here the CDR3 DNA reads TGTGCCAGCAGTTCCCCCGGGTTGCTAGGGGGTTCAGATACGCAGTATTTT. Translated, it gives CASSSPGLLGGSDTQYF. The chain links TRBV28 to TRBJ2-3; the D gene is possibly TRBD1 (6 bases). V was trimmed by 4 bases and J by 4 bases, leaving 21 bases between them. The CDR3 is 17 residues long. The germline CDR1 and CDR2 sequences are MDHEN and SYDVKM.

The genes are TRBV25-1 and TRBJ1-2; D is possibly TRBD1 (6 bases). CDR1 is MGHDK and CDR2 is SYGVNS in the germline V gene. This CDR3 spans 16 amino acids. The V and J ends lost 5 bases and 2 bases respectively, with 18 bases between them. The DNA of the CDR3 is TGTGCCAGCAGTTTGAATGAACAGGGTGGGAACTATGGCTACACCTTC. Translation: CASSLNEQGGNYGYTF.

As to this clone: This specimen includes other DNA sequences encoding the same CDR3. The chain couples TRBV7-9 to TRBJ1-1; D remains unclear. From germline, CDR1 is SEHNR and CDR2 FQNEAQ (reference sequence). Deletions cut 6 bases from V and 0 bases from J, with 8 bases between. The CDR3 has 13 amino acids. Here the CDR3 reads CASSPTVNTEAFF. CDR3 DNA sequence: TGTGCCAGCAGTCCCACGGTGAACACTGAAGCTTTCTTT.

The V and J genes are TRBV7-3 and TRBJ2-1; 8 bases are a match to TRBD2. From germline, CDR1 is SGHTA and CDR2 FQGTGA. The junction had 8 bases not matched to a gene; V was cut back by 4 bases and J by 6 bases. The CDR3 length is 15 residues. CDR3 sequence: CASSYSGDIPNEQFF. Written as DNA, the CDR3 is TGTGCCAGCAGCTATAGCGGGGATATTCCCAATGAGCAGTTCTTC.

This chain joins TRBV28 and TRBJ1-4; possible D gene TRBD1, 5 bases. V dropped 4 bases and J dropped 1 base, with 13 bases sitting between them. Germline V gene data show CDR1 as MDHEN and CDR2 as SYDVKM. The CDR3 runs 16 residues. The CDR3 is CASSSPGGGTNEKLFF. CDR3 sequence (DNA): TGTGCCAGCAGTTCCCCGGGGGGGGGAACTAATGAAAAACTGTTTTTT. The whole variable domain, remainder taken from reference TRBV28 and TRBJ1-4, is DVKVTQSSRYLVKRTGEKVFLECVQDMDHENMFWYRQDPGLGLRLIYFSYDVKMKEKGDIPEGYSVSREKKERFSLILESASTNQTSMYLCASSSPGGGTNEKLFFGSGTQLSVL.

This clone was detected only once. CDR3 in amino acids: CASSSADRENGYTF. The CDR3 DNA reads as TGTGCCAGCAGTTCCGCTGACAGGGAAAATGGCTACACCTTC. The chain couples TRBV28 to TRBJ1-2, with 7 nucleotides matching TRBD1. The CDR3 loop spans 14 amino acids. The germline CDR1 and CDR2 sequences are MDHEN and SYDVKM. V shed 4 bases, J shed 6 bases, and the junction held 8 bases outside the gene matches.

The V call is TRBV19, the J call TRBJ2-7, with TRBD2 identical over 8 bases. This CDR3 spans 16 amino acids. Germline CDR1 LNHDA, CDR2 SQIVND (reference sequence). The junction had 7 bases not matched to a gene; V was cut back by 3 bases and J by 0 bases. The CDR3 spells CASSIEGTRSSYEQYF. Written as DNA, the CDR3 is TGTGCCAGTAGTATCGAGGGGACTAGAAGCTCCTACGAGCAGTACTTC.

CDR3 nucleotides: TGTGCCAGCAGCCACGGACTAGGAGCCAACGAGCAGTACTTC. Its translation: CASSHGLGANEQYF. The chain has TRBV11-3 and TRBJ2-7; 7 nucleotides line up with TRBD2. Unmatched junction bases numbered 9, after V lost 5 bases and J lost 5 bases. The CDR3 sequence is 14 residues long. From germline, CDR1 is SGHNT and CDR2 YENEEA.

The chain is built from TRBV7-9 and TRBJ2-7; 8 bases align to TRBD2. The junction had 6 bases not matched to a gene; V was cut back by 2 bases and J by 3 bases. The germline gives CDR1 SEHNR, CDR2 FQNEAQ (reference sequence). The CDR3 consists of 15 residues. CDR3 DNA sequence: TGTGCCAGCAGCTTATCTCGGGGGGGCTTCTACGAGCAGTACTTC. Its protein is CASSLSRGGFYEQYF.